A selection of T cell receptor beta chains follows, all from one sample in a study of cytomegalovirus exposure and HLA in healthy donors. Measured with immunoSEQ multiplex PCR; TCRdb has only the in-frame clones, and not every one. The repertoire has around 100,000 clones, over 65% of them found once; the top ten carry roughly 4.2%. The sequencing input was PBMCs. The receptor set was obtained from a woman in her thirties or forties in good health and CMV-seropositive. Both conserved end residues are part of each CDR3. Each record gives: clone size, J gene, D gene, V gene, CDR3 protein, CDR3 DNA. A D gene is named only where the DNA matches it firmly. Some rows mark clone size as missing; the rest say once, few, many or name a class of expanded clone.

-	TRBJ2-1	TRBD2	TRBV5-1	CASSFRGYSGRGNEQFF	TGCGCCAGCAGCTTCCGGGGGTACAGCGGGAGAGGGAATGAGCAGTTCTTC
few	TRBJ1-5	TRBD1	TRBV7-2	CASSAGTGTGYQPQHF	TGTGCCAGCAGCGCAGGGACAGGCACCGGCTATCAGCCCCAGCATTTT
once	TRBJ2-7	TRBD2	TRBV6-1	CASSLSGGRYEQYF	TGTGCCAGCAGTTTAAGCGGGGGGCGCTACGAGCAGTACTTC
-	TRBJ1-1	-	TRBV30	CAWSVGTITEAFF	TGTGCCTGGAGTGTTGGGACTATAACTGAAGCTTTCTTT
-	TRBJ1-3	-	TRBV29-1	CSVRMTTGTIYF	TGCAGCGTTCGGATGACCACGGGCACCATATATTTT
few	TRBJ2-7	TRBD1	TRBV19	CASRLKGADGTYEQYF	TGTGCCAGTAGGTTAAAGGGGGCAGATGGAACCTACGAGCAGTACTTC
-	TRBJ2-5	TRBD1	TRBV7-6	CASSQQGQRQETQYF	TGTGCCAGCAGCCAGCAGGGACAGCGCCAAGAGACCCAGTACTTC
-	TRBJ2-7	TRBD1	TRBV7-2	CASSWTGTDTYEQYF	TGTGCCAGCAGCTGGACCGGGACAGACACCTACGAGCAGTACTTC
-	TRBJ2-7	-	TRBV15	CATSREGAEQYF	TGTGCCACCAGCCGAGAGGGCGCCGAGCAGTACTTC
few	TRBJ1-4	-	TRBV21-1	CASSPPEATNEKLFF	TGTGCCAGCAGCCCCCCAGAGGCAACTAATGAAAAACTGTTTTTT
-	TRBJ1-2	TRBD1	TRBV5-1	CASSNRDRGNYGYTF	TGCGCCAGCAGCAACCGGGACAGGGGAAACTATGGCTACACCTTC
-	TRBJ2-2	TRBD2	TRBV7-8	CASSSLGGSGGYTGELFF	TGTGCCAGCAGCTCCCTGGGTGGTAGCGGGGGGTACACCGGGGAGCTGTTTTTT
few	TRBJ2-1	TRBD2	TRBV28	CASSGSGVLFF	TGTGCCAGCAGCGGTAGCGGGGTTCTGTTCTTC
once	TRBJ1-3	-	TRBV19	CASREQGSGNTIYF	TGTGCCAGTAGAGAACAGGGCTCTGGAAACACCATATATTTT
-	TRBJ1-5	TRBD1	TRBV2	CASSEDRVSNQPQHF	TGTGCCAGCAGTGAGGACAGGGTTAGCAATCAGCCCCAGCATTTT
-	TRBJ2-7	-	TRBV6-1	CASSSQNSYEQYF	TGTGCCAGCAGTTCGCAGAATTCCTACGAGCAGTACTTC
-	TRBJ1-5	TRBD1	TRBV27	CASARTGENQPQHF	TGTGCCAGCGCTAGGACAGGAGAAAATCAGCCCCAGCATTTT
-	TRBJ2-7	TRBD1	TRBV5-4	CASSPNAGTGSYEQYF	TGTGCCAGCAGCCCGAATGCCGGGACAGGTTCCTACGAGCAGTACTTC
-	TRBJ2-1	-	TRBV4-1	CASSQMGSEGGNEQFF	TGCGCCAGCAGCCAAATGGGGAGTGAAGGGGGCAATGAGCAGTTCTTC
-	TRBJ1-2	-	TRBV7-2	CASSSPGAGGYTF	TGTGCCAGCAGCTCGCCAGGGGCTGGTGGCTACACCTTC
-	TRBJ2-2	-	TRBV2	CASSRQESNTGELFF	TGTGCCAGCAGTCGACAGGAGTCGAACACCGGGGAGCTGTTTTTT
-	TRBJ2-7	TRBD2	TRBV5-6	CASSGGRAGDAYEQYF	TGTGCCAGCAGCGGGGGTAGGGCGGGAGATGCCTACGAGCAGTACTTC
-	TRBJ1-1	-	TRBV7-6	CASSSGHLTEAFF	TGTGCCAGCAGCTCGGGACACCTGACTGAAGCTTTCTTT
-	TRBJ2-5	TRBD1	TRBV5-1	CASSPGQGEETQYF	TGCGCCAGCAGCCCCGGACAGGGAGAAGAGACCCAGTACTTC
-	TRBJ2-7	TRBD1	TRBV18	CASSRRDRGYEQYF	TGTGCCAGCTCCCGCCGGGACAGGGGCTACGAGCAGTACTTC
-	TRBJ2-1	-	TRBV7-3	CASSSQGGRYNEQFF	TGTGCCAGCAGCTCACAGGGTGGGAGATACAATGAGCAGTTCTTC